These T cell receptor beta chains were read from a single sample in a study of cytotoxic CD8 clonotypes in ibrutinib-treated CLL. Data came from immunoSEQ multiplex PCR; TCRdb stores just in-frame clones and leaves some out. The table includes around 140,000 clones, roughly 88% detected once. The sequences come from PBMCs, collected after 24 months of ibrutinib treatment. These receptors were taken from a human donor with chronic lymphocytic leukemia. Each CDR3 is given with its conserved first and last residue. A D gene is named only where the DNA matches it firmly. Some rows mark clone size as missing; the rest say once, few, many or name a class of expanded clone.

J	D	size	V	DNA	CDR3
TRBJ2-5	TRBD2	-	TRBV4-1	TGCGCCAGCAGCCAAGAAAGGGCCGGCCTACTAGCGGGAGCCAGCCAAGAGACCCAGTACTTC	CASSQERAGLLAGASQETQYF
TRBJ2-7	TRBD2	-	TRBV5-4	TGTGCCAGCAGCCCAGGGAGCGGGGGAACAACCCCCAAGCAGTACTTC	CASSPGSGGTTPKQYF
TRBJ2-3	TRBD1	-	TRBV7-9	TGTGCCAGCAGCCCACCGGGACAGGGAACAGATACGCAGTATTTT	CASSPPGQGTDTQYF
TRBJ1-1	-	-	TRBV5-4	TGTGCCAGCAGCTTGGGGGGGAACACTGAAGCTTTCTTT	CASSLGGNTEAFF
TRBJ2-7	-	-	TRBV5-4	TGTGCCAGCAGCAATGGTGCTAGCTACGAGCAGTACTTC	CASSNGASYEQYF
TRBJ1-5	-	-	TRBV21-1	TGTGCCAGCAGCAATAATCAGGGAAATCGGAATCAGCCCCAGCATTTT	CASSNNQGNRNQPQHF
TRBJ2-1	TRBD2	-	TRBV4-3	TGCGCCAGCAGCCAAGATCAGACAAGCGGGGGGAAGTTCTTC	CASSQDQTSGGKFF
TRBJ2-5	TRBD1	-	TRBV7-2	TGTGCCAGCAGCTTACGACAGGGTGAGCTCCTGGCCCAGTACTTC	CASSLRQGELLAQYF
TRBJ1-6	TRBD1	-	TRBV28	TGTGCCAGCAGGAAACAGACAGGGGCGAATTCACCCCTCCACTTT	CASRKQTGANSPLHF
TRBJ2-6	-	few	TRBV27	TGTGCCAGCAGTTCCCTCTCTGGGGCCAACGTCCTGACTTTC	CASSSLSGANVLTF
TRBJ1-1	TRBD1	-	TRBV6-5	TGTGCCAGCAGTTCGACAGGGAGGAGGAACACTGAAGCTTTCTTT	CASSSTGRRNTEAFF
TRBJ1-3	-	-	TRBV28	TGTGCCAGCCTAGACTCTGGAAACACCATATATTTT	CASLDSGNTIYF
TRBJ2-4	-	-	TRBV9	TGTGCCAGCAGCGCCTTCGGGGGTAGGCTAGTTGGAGCCAAAAACATTCAGTACTTC	CASSAFGGRLVGAKNIQYF